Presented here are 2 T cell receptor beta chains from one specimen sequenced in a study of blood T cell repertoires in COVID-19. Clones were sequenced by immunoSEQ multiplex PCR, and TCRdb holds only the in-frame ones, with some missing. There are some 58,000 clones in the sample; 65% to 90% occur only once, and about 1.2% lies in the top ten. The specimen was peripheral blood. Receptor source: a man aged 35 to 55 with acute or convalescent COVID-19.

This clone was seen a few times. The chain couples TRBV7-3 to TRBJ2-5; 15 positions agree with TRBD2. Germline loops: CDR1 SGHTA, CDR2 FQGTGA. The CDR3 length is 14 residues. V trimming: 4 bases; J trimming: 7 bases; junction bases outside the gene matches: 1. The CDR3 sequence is CASSSGLAGGTQYF. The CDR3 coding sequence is TGTGCCAGCAGCTCGGGACTAGCGGGGGGGACCCAGTACTTC.

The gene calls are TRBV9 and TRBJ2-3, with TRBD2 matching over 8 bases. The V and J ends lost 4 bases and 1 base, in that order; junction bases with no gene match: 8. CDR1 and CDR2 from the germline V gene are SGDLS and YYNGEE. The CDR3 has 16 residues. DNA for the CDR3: TGTGCCAGCAGCATCGGGGGGGCTGGAGGCACAGATACGCAGTATTTT. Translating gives CASSIGGAGGTDTQYF.